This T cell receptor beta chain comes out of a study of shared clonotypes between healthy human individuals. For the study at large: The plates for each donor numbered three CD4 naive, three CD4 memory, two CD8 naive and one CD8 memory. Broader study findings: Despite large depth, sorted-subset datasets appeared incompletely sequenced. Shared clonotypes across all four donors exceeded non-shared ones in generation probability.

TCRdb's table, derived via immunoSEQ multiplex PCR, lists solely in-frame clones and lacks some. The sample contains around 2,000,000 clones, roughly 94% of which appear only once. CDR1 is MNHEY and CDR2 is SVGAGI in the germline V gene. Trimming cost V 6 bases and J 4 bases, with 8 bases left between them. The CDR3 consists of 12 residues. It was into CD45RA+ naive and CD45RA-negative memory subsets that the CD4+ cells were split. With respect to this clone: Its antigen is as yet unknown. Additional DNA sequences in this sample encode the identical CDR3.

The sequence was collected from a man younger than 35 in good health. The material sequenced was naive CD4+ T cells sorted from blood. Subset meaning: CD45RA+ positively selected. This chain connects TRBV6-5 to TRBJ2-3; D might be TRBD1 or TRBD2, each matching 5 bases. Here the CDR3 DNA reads TGTGCCAGCAGGAGGGGCTCAGATACGCAGTATTTT. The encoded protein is CASRRGSDTQYF.